This entry concerns a single TCR beta chain. Its antigen remains unidentified. This sample was taken from a study of metastatic and nonmetastatic thyroid tumors. At the level of the study: From malignant and benign thyroid patients, repertoires in blood and in tumor or nodule tissue were compared. Study-level results: TCR beta diversity was reportedly significantly higher in malignant thyroid tumors than benign nodules, in blood and tumor.

V lost 2 bases, J lost 0 bases, and 5 bases lay in between. This CDR3 spans 15 amino acids. How the authors handled the data: The distant-metastasis classifier for papillary thyroid cancer was built from CDR3 differences across clinicopathological groups. TCRdb redid the clone calls on the PCR reads using MiXCR. The authors' filters were not applied to this entry. The repertoire includes tens of thousands of clones, roughly 22% of them detected once, and roughly 4.3% sits in the top ten. Thyroid surgery was performed in patients who had received no treatment beforehand. This sequence originates from a female donor with papillary thyroid cancer or a benign thyroid nodule (not recorded which). Some clones in this sample may be carry-over from other donors' samples. The sample was adjacent normal tissue. The rearrangement joins TRBV12-3 or TRBV12-4 to TRBJ1-6; D not certain. The CDR3 DNA follows: TGTGCCAGCAGTTTACGAAGCTCCTATAATTCACCCCTCCACTTT. This sequence encodes CASSLRSSYNSPLHF.